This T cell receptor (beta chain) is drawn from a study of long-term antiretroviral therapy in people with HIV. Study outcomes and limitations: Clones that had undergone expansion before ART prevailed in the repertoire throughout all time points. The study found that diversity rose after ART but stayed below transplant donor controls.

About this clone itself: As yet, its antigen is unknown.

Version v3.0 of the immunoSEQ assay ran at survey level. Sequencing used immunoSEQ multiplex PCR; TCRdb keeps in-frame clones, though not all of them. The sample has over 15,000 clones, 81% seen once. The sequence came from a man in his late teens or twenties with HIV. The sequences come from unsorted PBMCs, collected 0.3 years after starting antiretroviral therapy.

The CDR3 DNA reads TGCGCCAGCAGAAGGGCAGGGGAGGTCACTGAAGCTTTCTTT. Amino acids: CASRRAGEVTEAFF. The chain has TRBV5-1 and TRBJ1-1, with D perhaps matching TRBD1 (6 bases). Trimming shortened V by 5 bases and J by 4 bases, and 15 bases separated the two germline ends. Germline V lookup: CDR1 SGHRS, CDR2 YFSETQ. The CDR3 totals 14 residues.